This T cell receptor (beta chain) was identified during a study of T-cell memory formation after mild COVID-19. Overall study: Largely donor-specific sequence clusters came from a couple of donors.

On this clonotype: Antigen unknown.

Findings of the study overall: Day 15 to 85 contractors were CD4/CD8 balanced; later expanders leaned CD4+.

Via MiXCR, TCRdb re-called the 5' RACE reads, giving one row per CDR3 protein. The sample records hundreds of thousands of distinct CDR3 sequences, roughly a quarter being singletons. The CDR3 loop spans 18 amino acids. Germline V gives CDR1 KGHDR, CDR2 SFDVKD. V lost 4 bases and J lost 0; bases outside the gene matches: 3. Sequencing was carried out using PBMCs or a T cell subset sorted from them (not recorded which). The clonotype comes from an adult woman who had mild COVID-19 (a few samples of this study predate the infection). Cell type and time point are not known. V is TRBV24-1 and J is TRBJ2-2; the match to TRBD2 covers 14 bases. For the CDR3, the DNA is TGTGCCACCAGTGACTTGGGACTAGCGGGAGCGAACACCGGGGAGCTGTTTTTT. This encodes CATSDLGLAGANTGELFF.